Detailed here is one TCR beta chain. Its antigen is still unknown. This CDR3 region has 13 residues. Deletions cut 8 bases from V and 0 bases from J, with 13 bases between. Germline CDR1 reads GTSNPN; CDR2 reads SVGIG (reference sequence). Only in-frame clones appear in the TCRdb table, and some are missing; sequencing was by immunoSEQ multiplex PCR. The table shows 100,000 or so clones, with 91% occurring only once. These data are taken from a study of siplizumab effects on memory and regulatory T cells. Regarding the study as a whole: Apparently key alloresponse contributors, naive T cells also seemed more diverse than memory cells. Siplizumab significantly lowered the alloreactive sequences that could be traced to unstimulated CD4+ memory cells.

The sequence was collected from a human donor in good health. The sample comprised CD4+ T cells sorted from blood. The chain has TRBV30 and TRBJ1-2; a weak D match, TRBD1 (5 bases). The CDR3 loop is CAGGEGANYGYTF. CDR3 nucleotides: TGTGCCGGGGGGGAGGGTGCTAACTATGGCTACACCTTC. The whole variable domain, filled in from reference TRBV30 and TRBJ1-2, reads SQTIHQWPATLVQPVGSPLSLECTVEGTSNPNLYWYRQAAGRGLQLLFYSVGIGQISSEVPQNLSASRPQDRQFILSSKKLLLSDSGFYLCAGGEGANYGYTFGSGTRLTVV.